Presented here are 20 T cell receptor beta chains from one specimen sequenced in a study of T cells in women clearing cervical HPV infection. Repertoires were generated with immunoSEQ multiplex PCR, while TCRdb's copy carries only in-frame clones and drops some. The sample data list 25,000 to 35,000 clones. The material sequenced was blood buffy coat. The receptors come from a woman between 18 and 75 years old with a cervical HPV16 infection that either progressed to CIN3+ or cleared (not recorded which).

Concerning this clone: The CDR3 end is not reached by the read, which stops 3 residues before it; the germline J gene fills it in. The chain carries TRBV5-6 and TRBJ1-1, with D unresolved. This CDR3 spans 11 amino acids. The germline CDR1 and CDR2 sequences are SGHDT and YYEEEE. The CDR3 is CASSSYNEAFF. CDR3 DNA, as far as it was read: TGTGCCAGCAGCTCATACAATGAG.

As concerns this clone: The read terminates 3 residues before the CDR3 end, so the remaining end is supplied by the germline J gene. V gene TRBV18 combines with J gene TRBJ2-4; 12 nucleotides line up with TRBD1. CDR1 is KGHSH and CDR2 is LQKENI in the germline V gene. The CDR3 has 15 amino acids. The sequenced CDR3 bases are TGTGCCAGCTCACGGGACAGGGGGCCTAACTATGGT. This encodes CASSRDRGPNYG. In full, the CDR3 is CASSRDRGPNYGQYF.

Concerning this clone: The CDR3 extends 3 residues past the end of the read, so its final part is completed from the germline J gene. Within the sample, other DNA sequences also encode this same CDR3. The chain employs TRBV7-2 and TRBJ2-5, with 7 nucleotides matching TRBD1. V was clipped by 5 bases and J by 4 bases; unmatched bases: 10. The germline gives CDR1 SGHTA, CDR2 FQGNSA. The CDR3 length is 15 residues. CDR3 DNA, as far as it was read: TGTGCCAGCAGCGTTGACAGGACAGGAGGAGAGACC. It yields the protein CASSVDRTGGET. The whole CDR3 is CASSVDRTGGETQYF.

Worth noting for this clone: Coverage ceases 3 residues before the CDR3 finishes, and the germline J gene fills in the end. The chain uses TRBV20-1 and TRBJ1-6, with 8 bases that match TRBD1. V was clipped by 6 bases and J by 5 bases; unmatched bases: 6. The CDR3 is 14 residues long. CDR1 DFQATT and CDR2 SNEGSKA come from the germline V gene (reference sequence). The CDR3 spells CSAGAGGNNSPLHF. The covered CDR3 bases are TGCAGTGCCGGAGCAGGGGGCAATAATTCACCC.

On this clone: The sequence runs out 3 residues before the end of the CDR3; the remainder is reconstructed from the germline J gene. The chain couples TRBV14 to TRBJ1-6; 10 nucleotides agree with TRBD1. V was clipped by 4 bases and J by 8 bases; unmatched bases: 5. The CDR3 runs to 15 residues. Germline V CDR1 and CDR2: SGHDN, FVKESK. The DNA read from the CDR3 is TGTGCCAGCAGCCGACAGGGGGCTCGGGATTCACCC. Its translation is CASSRQGARDSP. In full, the CDR3 reads CASSRQGARDSPLHF.

Concerning this clone: The read ends 3 residues early relative to the CDR3; the germline J gene fills the gap. The rearrangement uses TRBV6-4 and TRBJ1-5; TRBD1 is a possible D gene (5 bases). The germline V gene encodes CDR1 MRHNA and CDR2 SNTAGT. The CDR3 covers 15 residues. The V gene lost 2 bases and the J gene lost 4 bases, with 12 bases spanning the gap. CDR3 sequence: CASSDSRGANQPQHF. CDR3 DNA (partial): TGTGCCAGCAGTGACAGTAGGGGTGCGAATCAGCCC.

Points on this clone: Read data end 3 residues before the CDR3 end; the end is taken from the germline J gene. The J gene is TRBJ2-7, the V gene TRBV29-1; TRBD1 matches at 11 bases. V was clipped by 3 bases and J by 5 bases; unmatched bases: 6. Germline CDR1 is SQVTM and CDR2 is ANQGSEA. This CDR3 spans 14 amino acids. The CDR3 DNA, read in part, is TGCAGCGTTGAGATACCGGGACAGGGGGACGAG. Translation: CSVEIPGQGDE. The CDR3 as a whole reads CSVEIPGQGDEQYF.

Details on this clone: The junction does not match germline at one end; this may be a read error. Read sequence stops 3 residues before the CDR3 end, and the germline J gene provides the missing end. At the DNA level, this CDR3 is encoded by other sequences in the same sample as well. This rearrangement joins TRBV20-1 to TRBJ1-3; no firm D call. CDR1 and CDR2 from the germline V gene are DFQATT and SNEGSKA (reference sequence). This CDR3 has 14 amino acids. The sequenced part of the CDR3 DNA is TGCAGTGCTAGGGTTCGGGGTTTTGGAAACACG. Protein product: CSARVRGFGNT. The complete CDR3 sequence is CSARVRGFGNTIYF.

Comment on this clone: The read ends 3 residues shy of where the CDR3 ends; the end is completed using the germline J gene. The genes are TRBV6-4 and TRBJ2-1, with D uncertain. The CDR3 runs 13 residues. V lost 2 bases and J lost 3, with 5 bases in between. Germline CDR1 and CDR2: MRHNA and SNTAGT. The part of the CDR3 DNA that was read is TGTGCCAGCAGTGACAGCGACTACAATGAG. Translating it yields CASSDSDYNE. The whole CDR3 sequence reads CASSDSDYNEQFF.

Concerning this clone: Coverage ceases 3 residues before the CDR3 finishes, and the germline J gene fills in the end. The chain employs TRBV29-1 and TRBJ1-2; TRBD1 is a possible D gene (6 bases). Trimming removed 4 bases at V and 4 bases at J, with 16 bases between. In germline, CDR1 is SQVTM, CDR2 ANQGSEA. This CDR3 is built from 14 residues. Partial CDR3 DNA: TGCAGCGTTGTGGAGGGGGAAAAGGGCTATGGC. Its protein product is CSVVEGEKGYG. Given in full, the CDR3 is CSVVEGEKGYGYTF.

Of note for this clone: The read ends 3 residues shy of where the CDR3 ends; the end is completed using the germline J gene. The chain uses TRBV6-4 and TRBJ1-2; 7 nucleotides agree with TRBD1. The germline V gene has CDR1 MRHNA and CDR2 SNTAGT. This CDR3 is built from 15 residues. The trim removed 2 bases at V and 6 bases at J, leaving 9 bases unmatched. The sequenced part of the CDR3 DNA is TGTGCCAGCAGTGACCCGGGACAGCGCGGCGATGGC. Protein: CASSDPGQRGDG. The CDR3 as a whole reads CASSDPGQRGDGYTF.

Details on this clone: The DNA ends 3 residues before the CDR3 does, and the rest of the CDR3 is filled in from the germline J gene. The genes are TRBV7-8 and TRBJ2-3; D may be TRBD1 or TRBD2 (5 bases each). CDR3 length: 15 residues. The V gene lost 3 bases and the J gene lost 4 bases, with 14 bases spanning the gap. Germline CDR1 and CDR2: SGHVS and FQNEAQ. The covered CDR3 bases are TGTGCCAGCAGCTTCCCCGAGGGGCGCTCAGATACG. Encoded protein: CASSFPEGRSDT. The entire CDR3 protein is CASSFPEGRSDTQYF.

Note on this clone: Read data end 3 residues before the CDR3 end; the end is taken from the germline J gene. This chain joins TRBV20-1 and TRBJ2-7; possibly TRBD2 for D (7 bases). The V and J ends lost 5 bases and 5 bases respectively, with 22 bases between them. Germline V lookup: CDR1 DFQATT, CDR2 SNEGSKA (reference sequence). This CDR3 region has 15 residues. CDR3 DNA, as far as it was read: TGCAGTGCTTGGGAGCCCGTGGGGGGGCTCCACGAG. Its translation is CSAWEPVGGLHE. The whole CDR3 protein is CSAWEPVGGLHEQYF.

Concerning this clone itself: The sequence runs out 3 residues before the end of the CDR3; the remainder is reconstructed from the germline J gene. The J gene is TRBJ2-5, the V gene TRBV7-3; 10 nucleotides agree with TRBD2. Germline CDR1 is SGHTA and CDR2 is FQGTGA. This CDR3 has 15 residues. The junction had 2 bases not matched to a gene; V was cut back by 1 base and J by 3 bases. The part of the CDR3 DNA that was read is TGTGCCAGCAGCTTAATAGCGGGGGGAGAAGAGACC. This translates into CASSLIAGGEET. The full CDR3 protein is CASSLIAGGEETQYF.

As for this clone: The read terminates 3 residues before the CDR3 end, so the remaining end is supplied by the germline J gene. This rearrangement joins TRBV20-1 to TRBJ2-3; 13 positions agree with TRBD2. This CDR3 has 18 amino acids. Germline CDR1 DFQATT, CDR2 SNEGSKA (reference sequence). Trimming removed 5 bases from V and 1 base from J; junction bases left unmatched: 12. The CDR3 loop is CSAAPRGLAGYGTDTQYF. Incomplete CDR3 DNA: TGCAGTGCTGCCCCCCGGGGACTAGCGGGGTACGGCACAGATACG.

With respect to this clone: The read stops 3 residues short of the end of the CDR3; the missing end is completed from the germline J gene. The V and J genes are TRBV20-1 and TRBJ2-1; TRBD2 agrees at 8 bases. This CDR3 has 14 residues. Germline loops: CDR1 DFQATT, CDR2 SNEGSKA (reference sequence). Unmatched junction bases numbered 3, after V lost 3 bases and J lost 2 bases. This CDR3 is CSARSGGAYNEQFF. The CDR3 bases that were read are TGCAGTGCTAGGTCGGGGGGGGCCTACAATGAG.

CDR3 amino acids: CASTTVRSYNSPLFF. The CDR3 bases that were read are TGTGCCAGTACGACAGTGCGCTCCTATAATTCACCA. The chain recombines TRBV19 with TRBJ1-4; possibly TRBD1 for D (5 bases). The read terminates 3 residues ahead of where the CDR3 ends, so the germline J gene completes it. Germline CDR1 and CDR2: LNHDA and SQIVND (reference sequence). This CDR3 contains 15 residues.

About this clone itself: The CDR3 is cut off 3 residues early in the read; its end comes from the germline J gene. This chain joins TRBV5-4 and TRBJ2-7; D might be TRBD2 (6 bases). Trimming shortened V by 7 bases and J by 2 bases, and 13 bases separated the two germline ends. The V gene's germline CDR1 is SGHNT and CDR2 YYREEE (reference sequence). CDR3 length equals 13 residues. CDR3 loop: CASLIRGTYEQYF. The covered CDR3 bases are TGTGCCAGCCTTATACGGGGGACCTACGAG.

Of note for this clone: The CDR3 is cut off 3 residues early in the read; its end comes from the germline J gene. The sample carries other DNA sequences with the same CDR3. The chain joins TRBV20-1 to TRBJ2-7; 7 nucleotides agree with TRBD1. CDR1 is DFQATT, CDR2 SNEGSKA, per germline (reference sequence). J was trimmed by 6 bases and V by 0 bases; bases with no gene match: 11. CDR3 size: 15 residues. The sequenced part of the CDR3 DNA is TGCAGTGCTAGAGATCCCGGACAGGCTCTGGGCGAG. Translated, it gives CSARDPGQALGE. The full-length CDR3 reads as CSARDPGQALGEQYF.

Turning to this clone: The observed sequence ends 3 residues before the CDR3 terminus, with the missing tail filled in from the germline J gene. This chain joins TRBV5-6 and TRBJ1-4; 8 bases line up with TRBD1. The length of the CDR3 is 15 residues. J gave up 8 bases and V 3 bases, and 9 bases lay outside the gene matches. Germline lookup yields CDR1 SGHDT and CDR2 YYEEEE. The DNA read from the CDR3 is TGTGCCAGCAGCTCCCCGACAGGGGAGAAGGAAAAA. It encodes CASSSPTGEKEK. The full CDR3 reads CASSSPTGEKEKLFF.